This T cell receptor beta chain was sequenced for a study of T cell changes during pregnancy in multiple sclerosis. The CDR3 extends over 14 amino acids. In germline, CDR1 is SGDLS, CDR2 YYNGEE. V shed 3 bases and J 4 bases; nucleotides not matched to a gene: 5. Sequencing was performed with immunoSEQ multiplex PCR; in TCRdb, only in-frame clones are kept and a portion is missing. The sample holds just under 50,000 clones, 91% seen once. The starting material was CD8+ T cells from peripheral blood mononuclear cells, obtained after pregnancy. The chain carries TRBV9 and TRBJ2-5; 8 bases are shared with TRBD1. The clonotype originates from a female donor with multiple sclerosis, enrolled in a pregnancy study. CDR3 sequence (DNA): TGTGCCAGCAGCGGTCAGGGGGCCCCAGAGACCCAGTACTTC. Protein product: CASSGQGAPETQYF.